The T cell receptor (beta chain) described here comes from a study of T cell responses to AZD1222 COVID-19 vaccine. Study as a whole: Analyses pooled second doses at about 4 or about 12 weeks. Whole-study findings and limits: Spike-specific TCR breadth and depth went up after people got two AZD1222 doses.

Turning to this clone: Its antigen remains unknown.

This CDR3 contains 13 residues. Trimming stripped 1 base from V and 8 bases from J, with 11 bases between. Germline V CDR1 and CDR2: SGHTA, FQGNSA. Profiling relied on immunoSEQ multiplex PCR, and the TCRdb table lists in-frame clones only, not all of them. The sample lists about 130,000 clones; approximately 85% were seen once. The V and J genes are TRBV7-2 and TRBJ1-2; no firm D call. The specimen was peripheral blood, collected on day 0 of AZD1222 vaccination. This clonotype was sampled from an adult in good health. CDR3 residues: CASSLERVGGYTF. The CDR3 nucleotides are TGTGCCAGCAGCTTAGAACGGGTGGGGGGCTACACCTTC.